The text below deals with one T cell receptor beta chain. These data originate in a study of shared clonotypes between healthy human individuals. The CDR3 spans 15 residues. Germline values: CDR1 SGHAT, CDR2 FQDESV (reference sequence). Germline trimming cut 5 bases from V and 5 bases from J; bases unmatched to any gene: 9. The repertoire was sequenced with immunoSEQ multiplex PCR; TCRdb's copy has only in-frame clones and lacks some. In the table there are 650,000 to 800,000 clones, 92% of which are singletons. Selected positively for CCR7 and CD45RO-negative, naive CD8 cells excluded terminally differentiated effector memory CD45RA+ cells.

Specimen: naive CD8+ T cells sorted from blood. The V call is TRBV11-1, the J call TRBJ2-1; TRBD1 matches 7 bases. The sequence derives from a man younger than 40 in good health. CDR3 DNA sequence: TGTGCCAGCAGCATGACAGGGTTTCCTAACAATGAGCAGTTCTTC. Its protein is CASSMTGFPNNEQFF.